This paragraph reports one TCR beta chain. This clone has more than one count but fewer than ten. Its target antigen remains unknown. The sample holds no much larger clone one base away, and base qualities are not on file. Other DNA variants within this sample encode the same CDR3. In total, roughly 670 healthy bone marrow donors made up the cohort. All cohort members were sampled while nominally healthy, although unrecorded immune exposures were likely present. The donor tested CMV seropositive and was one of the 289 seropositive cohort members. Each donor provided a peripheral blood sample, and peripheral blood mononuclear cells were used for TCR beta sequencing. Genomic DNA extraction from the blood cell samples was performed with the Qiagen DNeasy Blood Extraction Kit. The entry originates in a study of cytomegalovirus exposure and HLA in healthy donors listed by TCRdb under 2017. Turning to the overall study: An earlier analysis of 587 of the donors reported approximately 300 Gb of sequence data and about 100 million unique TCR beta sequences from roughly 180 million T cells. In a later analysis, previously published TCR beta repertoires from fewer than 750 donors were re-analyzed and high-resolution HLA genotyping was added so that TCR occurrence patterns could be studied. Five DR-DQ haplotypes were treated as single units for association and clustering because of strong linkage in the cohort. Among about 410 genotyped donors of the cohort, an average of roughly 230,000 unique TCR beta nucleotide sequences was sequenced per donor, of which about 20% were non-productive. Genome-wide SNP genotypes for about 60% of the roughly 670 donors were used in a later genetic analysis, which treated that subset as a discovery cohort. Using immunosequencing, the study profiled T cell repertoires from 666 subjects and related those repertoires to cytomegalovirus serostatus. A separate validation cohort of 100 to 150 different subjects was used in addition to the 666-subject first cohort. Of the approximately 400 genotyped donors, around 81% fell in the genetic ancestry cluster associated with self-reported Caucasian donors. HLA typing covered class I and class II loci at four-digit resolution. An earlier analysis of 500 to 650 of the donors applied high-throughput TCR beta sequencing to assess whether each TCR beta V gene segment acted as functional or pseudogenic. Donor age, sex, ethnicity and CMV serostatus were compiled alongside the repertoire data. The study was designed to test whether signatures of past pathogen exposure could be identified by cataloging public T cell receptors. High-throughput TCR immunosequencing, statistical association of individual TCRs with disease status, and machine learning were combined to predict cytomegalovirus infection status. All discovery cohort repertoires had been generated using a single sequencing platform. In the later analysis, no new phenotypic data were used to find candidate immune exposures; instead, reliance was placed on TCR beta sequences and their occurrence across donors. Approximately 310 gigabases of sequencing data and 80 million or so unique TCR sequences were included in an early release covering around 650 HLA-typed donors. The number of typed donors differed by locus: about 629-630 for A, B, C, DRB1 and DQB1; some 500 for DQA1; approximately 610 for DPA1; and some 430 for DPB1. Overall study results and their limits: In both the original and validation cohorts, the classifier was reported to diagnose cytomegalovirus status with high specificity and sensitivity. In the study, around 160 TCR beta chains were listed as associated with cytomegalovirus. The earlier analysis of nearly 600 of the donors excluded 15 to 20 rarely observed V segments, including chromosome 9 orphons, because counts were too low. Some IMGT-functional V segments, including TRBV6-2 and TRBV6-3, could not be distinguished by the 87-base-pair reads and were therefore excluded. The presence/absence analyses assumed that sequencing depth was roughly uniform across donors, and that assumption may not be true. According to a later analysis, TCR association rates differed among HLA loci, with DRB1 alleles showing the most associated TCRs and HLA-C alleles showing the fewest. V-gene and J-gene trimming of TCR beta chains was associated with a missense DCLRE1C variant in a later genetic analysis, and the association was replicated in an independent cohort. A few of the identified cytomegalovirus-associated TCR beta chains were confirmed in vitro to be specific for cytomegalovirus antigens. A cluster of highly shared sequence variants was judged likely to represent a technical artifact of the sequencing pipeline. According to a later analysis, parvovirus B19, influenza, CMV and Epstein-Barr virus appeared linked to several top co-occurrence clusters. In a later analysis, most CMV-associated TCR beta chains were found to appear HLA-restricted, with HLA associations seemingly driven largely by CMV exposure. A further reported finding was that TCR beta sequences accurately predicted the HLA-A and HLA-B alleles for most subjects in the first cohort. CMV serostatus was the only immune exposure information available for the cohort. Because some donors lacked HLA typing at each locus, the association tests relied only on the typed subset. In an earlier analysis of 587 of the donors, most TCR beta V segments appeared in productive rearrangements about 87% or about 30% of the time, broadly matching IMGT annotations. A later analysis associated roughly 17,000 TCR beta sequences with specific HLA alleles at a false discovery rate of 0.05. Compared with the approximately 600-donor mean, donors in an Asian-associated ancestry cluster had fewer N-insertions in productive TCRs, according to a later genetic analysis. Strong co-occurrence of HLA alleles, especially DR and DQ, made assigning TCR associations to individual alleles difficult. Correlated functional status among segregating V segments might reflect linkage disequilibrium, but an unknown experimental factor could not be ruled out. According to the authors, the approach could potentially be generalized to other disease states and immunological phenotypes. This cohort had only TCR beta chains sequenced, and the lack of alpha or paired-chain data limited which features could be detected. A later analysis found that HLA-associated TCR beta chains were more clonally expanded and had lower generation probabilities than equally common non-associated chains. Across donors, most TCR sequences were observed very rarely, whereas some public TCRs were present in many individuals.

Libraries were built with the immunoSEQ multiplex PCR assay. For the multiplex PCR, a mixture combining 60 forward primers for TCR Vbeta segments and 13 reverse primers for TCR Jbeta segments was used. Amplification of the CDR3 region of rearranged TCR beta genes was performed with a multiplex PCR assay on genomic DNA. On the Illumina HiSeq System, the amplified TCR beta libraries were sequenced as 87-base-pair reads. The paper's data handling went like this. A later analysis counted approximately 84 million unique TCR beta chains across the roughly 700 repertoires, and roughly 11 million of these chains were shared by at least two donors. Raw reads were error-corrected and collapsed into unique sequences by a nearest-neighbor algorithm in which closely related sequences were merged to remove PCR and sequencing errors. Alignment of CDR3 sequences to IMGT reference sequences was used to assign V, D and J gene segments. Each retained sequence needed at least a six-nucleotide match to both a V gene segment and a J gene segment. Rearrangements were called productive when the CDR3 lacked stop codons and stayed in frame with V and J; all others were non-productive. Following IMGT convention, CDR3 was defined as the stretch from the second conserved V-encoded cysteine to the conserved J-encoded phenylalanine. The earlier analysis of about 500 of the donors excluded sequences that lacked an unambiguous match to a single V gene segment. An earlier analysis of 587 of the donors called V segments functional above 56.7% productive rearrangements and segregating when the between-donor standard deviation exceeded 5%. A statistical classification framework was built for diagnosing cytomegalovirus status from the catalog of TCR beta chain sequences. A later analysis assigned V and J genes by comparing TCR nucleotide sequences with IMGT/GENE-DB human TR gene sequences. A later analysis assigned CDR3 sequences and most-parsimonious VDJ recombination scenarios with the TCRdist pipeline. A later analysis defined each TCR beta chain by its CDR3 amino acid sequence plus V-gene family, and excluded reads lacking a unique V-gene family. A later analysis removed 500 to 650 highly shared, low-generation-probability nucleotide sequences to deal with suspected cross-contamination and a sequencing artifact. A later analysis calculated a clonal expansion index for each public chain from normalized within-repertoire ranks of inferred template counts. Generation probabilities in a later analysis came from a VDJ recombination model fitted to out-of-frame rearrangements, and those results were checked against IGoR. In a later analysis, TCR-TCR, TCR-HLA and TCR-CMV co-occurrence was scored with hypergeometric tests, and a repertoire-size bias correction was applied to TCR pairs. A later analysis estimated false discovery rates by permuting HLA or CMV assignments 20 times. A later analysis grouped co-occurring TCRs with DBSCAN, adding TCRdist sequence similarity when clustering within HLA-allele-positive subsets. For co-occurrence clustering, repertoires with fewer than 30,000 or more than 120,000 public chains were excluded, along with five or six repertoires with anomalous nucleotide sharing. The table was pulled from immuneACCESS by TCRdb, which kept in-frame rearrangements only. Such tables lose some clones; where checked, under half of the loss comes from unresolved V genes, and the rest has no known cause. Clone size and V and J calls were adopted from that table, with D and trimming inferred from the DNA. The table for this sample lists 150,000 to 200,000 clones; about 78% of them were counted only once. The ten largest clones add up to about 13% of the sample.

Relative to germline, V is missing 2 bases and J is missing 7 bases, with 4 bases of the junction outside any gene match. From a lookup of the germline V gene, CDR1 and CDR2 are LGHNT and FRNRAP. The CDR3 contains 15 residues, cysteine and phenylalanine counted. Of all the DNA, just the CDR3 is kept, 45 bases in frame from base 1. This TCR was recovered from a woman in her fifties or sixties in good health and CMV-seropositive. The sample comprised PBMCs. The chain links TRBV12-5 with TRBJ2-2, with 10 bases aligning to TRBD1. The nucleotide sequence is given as TGTGCTAGTGGTTTGAGACAGGGGGCGTTCGGGGAGCTGTTTTTT. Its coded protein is CASGLRQGAFGELFF.